The rows below give T cell receptor beta chains drawn from one sample of a study of T cell repertoires in cytomegalovirus infection. Each CDR3 protein gets one entry after TCRdb re-called the reads with MiXCR. The sample has 570,000 or so distinct CDR3 sequences; almost 40% are singletons. What these receptors recognize is not known. The specimen was cultured PBMCs, collected from culture after CMV antigen stimulation. Receptors were obtained from a human donor in good health (CMV status not recorded). Some clones in this sample may be carry-over from other donors' samples. Both conserved end residues are part of each CDR3. The order of the fields is V gene, clone size, J gene, D gene, CDR3 protein, CDR3 DNA. The D gene is left open where the match is weak. Clone size appears in some rows only: once, few, many, or a class for an expanded clone.

>TRBV12-3/TRBV12-4|few|TRBJ1-6|-
CASSTRLRSPLHF
TGTGCCAGCAGTACCAGGTTACGTTCACCCCTCCACTTT
>TRBV4-1|-|TRBJ2-3|-
CASSQATLMRQYF
TGCGCCAGCAGCCAAGCTACCCTGATGAGGCAGTATTTT
>TRBV18|-|TRBJ1-5|-
CASSPSMDSNQPQHF
TGTGCCAGCTCACCGAGTATGGACAGCAATCAGCCCCAGCATTTT
>TRBV7-2|few|TRBJ2-3|-
CASSPVRMDTQYF
TGTGCCAGCAGCCCAGTTCGAATGGATACGCAGTATTTT
>TRBV6-1|-|TRBJ2-7|TRBD1
CASSVGQGEDEQYF
TGTGCCAGCAGTGTCGGACAGGGCGAGGACGAGCAGTACTTC
>TRBV19|few|TRBJ2-1|-
CASSKEPNEQFF
TGTGCCAGTAGTAAGGAGCCCAATGAGCAGTTCTTC
>TRBV27|few|TRBJ2-3|-
CASRSPYTDTQYF
TGTGCCAGCAGATCCCCGTACACAGATACGCAGTATTTT
>TRBV12-3/TRBV12-4|few|TRBJ1-2|TRBD1
CASTGHRDSSLYGYTF
TGTGCCAGCACCGGTCACCGGGACAGCAGCCTCTATGGCTACACCTTC
>TRBV6-2/TRBV6-3|few|TRBJ2-5|-
CASSYHNSGTQYF
TGTGCCAGCAGTTACCACAACAGCGGGACCCAGTACTTC
>TRBV5-1|-|TRBJ1-6|-
CASSSGHGGQNSPLHF
TGCGCCAGCAGCTCCGGCCACGGGGGACAAAATTCACCCCTCCACTTT
>TRBV5-4|few|TRBJ2-1|-
CASSPRSTGVNEQFF
TGTGCCAGCAGCCCACGGTCTACGGGGGTCAATGAGCAGTTCTTC
>TRBV7-2|few|TRBJ2-3|TRBD2
CASSPRLAGGPTYTQYF
TGTGCCAGCAGCCCAAGACTAGCGGGGGGCCCCACATATACGCAGTATTTT
>TRBV6-6|few|TRBJ2-3|TRBD2
CASSYSNSGRSTDTQYF
TGTGCCAGCAGTTACTCGAATAGCGGGAGGAGCACAGATACGCAGTATTTT
>TRBV11-2|-|TRBJ2-1|-
CASSLDGTIYNEQFF
TGTGCCAGCAGCTTAGACGGGACCATCTACAATGAGCAGTTCTTC
>TRBV7-6|once|TRBJ2-6|-
CASSLGQGTAAGANVLTF
TGTGCCAGCAGCTTAGGGCAGGGTACGGCCGCTGGGGCCAACGTCCTGACTTTC
>TRBV2|-|TRBJ2-3|-
CASIQGPSTDTQYF
TGTGCCAGCATCCAAGGCCCTAGCACAGATACGCAGTATTTT
>TRBV7-2|-|TRBJ2-5|TRBD2
CASSPIAGREETQYF
TGTGCCAGCAGCCCCATAGCGGGGCGGGAAGAGACCCAGTACTTC
>TRBV4-2|-|TRBJ2-5|-
CASSQDDLEETQYF
TGTGCCAGCAGCCAAGATGACTTAGAAGAGACCCAGTACTTC
>TRBV7-4|-|TRBJ2-5|-
CASSPGVRPSYETQYF
TGTGCCAGCAGCCCCGGAGTGAGGCCCAGCTACGAGACCCAGTACTTC
>TRBV12-3/TRBV12-4|-|TRBJ1-1|-
CASSFSVNTEAFF
TGTGCCAGCAGCTTCTCAGTGAACACTGAAGCTTTCTTT
>TRBV2|few|TRBJ2-2|-
CASRPRDTGELFF
TGTGCCAGCAGACCCAGGGACACCGGGGAGCTGTTTTTT
>TRBV7-1|-|TRBJ2-2|TRBD2
CASRAAGDTGELFF
TGTGCCAGTCGAGCAGCGGGGGACACCGGGGAGCTGTTTTTT
>TRBV19|-|TRBJ2-1|TRBD2
CASSAPVGTSGSRSSYNEQFF
TGTGCCAGTAGTGCGCCGGTCGGGACTAGCGGGTCCCGCAGCTCCTACAATGAGCAGTTCTTC
>TRBV2|-|TRBJ2-2|-
CASRVDTNTGELFF
TGTGCCAGCAGGGTTGACACGAACACCGGGGAGCTGTTTTTT
>TRBV19|-|TRBJ1-3|-
CASTLGLSGNTIYF
TGTGCCAGTACTCTGGGACTCTCTGGAAACACCATATATTTT
>TRBV5-6|-|TRBJ1-2|TRBD1
CASSLSLGTGASYYGYTF
TGTGCCAGCAGCTTATCTCTCGGGACAGGGGCCTCTTACTATGGCTACACCTTC
>TRBV7-2|few|TRBJ2-7|-
CATPTGTIYEQYF
TGTGCCACCCCGACAGGGACTATCTACGAGCAGTACTTC
>TRBV4-2|-|TRBJ2-3|-
CASSQDWRGGRGDTQYF
TGTGCCAGCAGCCAAGATTGGAGGGGGGGCCGTGGAGATACGCAGTATTTT
>TRBV5-6|-|TRBJ1-2|-
CASSTATGSGGYTF
TGTGCCAGCAGCACAGCTACAGGGAGTGGCGGCTACACCTTC
>TRBV4-1|few|TRBJ2-3|-
CASSQDNAGPDTQYF
TGCGCCAGCAGCCAAGATAACGCAGGCCCAGATACGCAGTATTTT
>TRBV6-1|few|TRBJ1-4|TRBD1
CASIRGSGVATNEKLFF
TGTGCCAGCATCAGGGGGAGTGGGGTTGCAACTAATGAAAAACTGTTTTTT
>TRBV7-8|few|TRBJ1-1|-
CASSLGRGVVNTEAFF
TGTGCCAGCAGCTTAGGCAGGGGTGTGGTGAACACTGAAGCTTTCTTT
>TRBV3-1|-|TRBJ2-1|TRBD2
CASRGLADNEQFF
TGTGCCAGCAGGGGACTAGCGGACAATGAGCAGTTCTTC
>TRBV7-8|-|TRBJ2-3|-
CASSSKKSSDHTDTQYF
TGTGCCAGCAGCTCTAAAAAATCTAGTGACCACACAGATACGCAGTATTTT
>TRBV7-8|-|TRBJ2-3|-
CASDEKAGTTDTQYF
TGTGCCAGCGACGAGAAGGCGGGGACCACAGATACGCAGTATTTT
>TRBV6-6|once|TRBJ2-1|-
CASSYRPGGMGEQFF
TGTGCCAGCAGTTACCGGCCGGGCGGGATGGGTGAGCAGTTCTTC
>TRBV7-9|-|TRBJ2-1|TRBD2
CASSSPLGLAAYNEQFF
TGTGCCAGCAGCTCCCCGCTGGGACTAGCGGCATACAATGAGCAGTTCTTC
>TRBV19|-|TRBJ2-5|-
CASSTTIQETQYF
TGTGCCAGTAGTACGACCATCCAAGAGACCCAGTACTTC
>TRBV7-8|-|TRBJ1-5|-
CASSPRRTPNQPQHF
TGTGCCAGCAGCCCCCGACGGACCCCAAATCAGCCCCAGCATTTT
>TRBV7-1|-|TRBJ2-1|-
CASSKRTGIYNEQFF
TGTGCCAGCTCCAAGCGGACCGGTATCTACAATGAGCAGTTCTTC
>TRBV2|-|TRBJ2-1|TRBD1
CASRLGQGNNEQFF
TGTGCCAGCAGGCTGGGACAGGGGAACAATGAGCAGTTCTTC